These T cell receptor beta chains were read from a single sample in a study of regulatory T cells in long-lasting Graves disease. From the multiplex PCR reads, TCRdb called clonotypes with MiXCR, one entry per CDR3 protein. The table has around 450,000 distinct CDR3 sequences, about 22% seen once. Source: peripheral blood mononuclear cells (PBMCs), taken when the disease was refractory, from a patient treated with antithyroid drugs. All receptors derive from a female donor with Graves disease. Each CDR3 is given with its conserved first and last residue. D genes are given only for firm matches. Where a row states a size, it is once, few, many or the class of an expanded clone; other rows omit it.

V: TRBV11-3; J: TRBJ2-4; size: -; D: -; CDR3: CASSSGPWNIQYF; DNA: TGTGCCAGCAGCTCAGGGCCGTGGAACATTCAGTACTTC
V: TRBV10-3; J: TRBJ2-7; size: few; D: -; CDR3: CAILRGEGSYEQYF; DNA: TGTGCCATTCTCCGGGGAGAAGGGTCCTACGAGCAGTACTTC
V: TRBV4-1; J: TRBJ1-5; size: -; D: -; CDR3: CASSPSVLPGLSIQPQHF; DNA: TGCGCCAGCAGCCCCTCCGTCCTACCAGGACTTAGCATTCAGCCCCAGCATTTT
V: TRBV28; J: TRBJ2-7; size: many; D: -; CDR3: CASSLGTIQYEQYF; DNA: TGTGCCAGCAGTTTAGGTACCATTCAATACGAGCAGTACTTC
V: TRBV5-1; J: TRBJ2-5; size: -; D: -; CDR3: CASSFRRKAKQETQYF; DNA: TGCGCCAGCAGCTTCCGACGGAAAGCCAAACAAGAGACCCAGTACTTC
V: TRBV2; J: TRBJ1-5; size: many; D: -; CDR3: CASSPSLNQPQHF; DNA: TGTGCCAGCAGCCCCAGCCTCAATCAGCCCCAGCATTTT
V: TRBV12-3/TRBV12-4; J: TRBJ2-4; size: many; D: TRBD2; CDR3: CASSLATDVAGKNIQYF; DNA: TGTGCCAGCAGTTTAGCTACGGATGTAGCGGGAAAAAACATTCAGTACTTC
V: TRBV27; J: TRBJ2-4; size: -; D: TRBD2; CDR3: CASSVSGPYNEQYF; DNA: TGTGCCAGCAGTGTTAGCGGGCCATACAATGAGCAGTACTTC
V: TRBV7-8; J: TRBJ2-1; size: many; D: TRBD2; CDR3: CASSHTSGGGGNEQFF; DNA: TGTGCCAGCAGCCATACTAGCGGTGGGGGAGGAAATGAGCAGTTCTTC
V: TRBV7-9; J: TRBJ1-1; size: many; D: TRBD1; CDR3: CASSLGQGGEAFF; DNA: TGTGCCAGCAGCTTAGGGCAGGGGGGTGAAGCTTTCTTT
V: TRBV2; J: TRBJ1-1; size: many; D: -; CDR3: CARSGRLNTEAFF; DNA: TGTGCCAGGAGCGGAAGACTGAACACTGAAGCTTTCTTT
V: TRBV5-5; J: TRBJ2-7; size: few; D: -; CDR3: CASSLEWTESYEQYF; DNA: TGTGCCAGCAGCTTGGAGTGGACGGAATCCTACGAGCAGTACTTC
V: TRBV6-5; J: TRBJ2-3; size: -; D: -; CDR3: CASSYSIGSGYTDTQYF; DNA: TGTGCCAGCAGTTACTCGATAGGTAGCGGATACACAGATACGCAGTATTTT
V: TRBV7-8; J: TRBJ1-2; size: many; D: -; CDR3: CASSGRVGLKGYTF; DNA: TGTGCCAGCAGCGGCAGGGTAGGACTGAAGGGCTACACCTTC
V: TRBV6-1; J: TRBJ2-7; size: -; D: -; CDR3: CASSDLVPTSYEQYF; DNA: TGTGCCAGCAGTGATCTGGTCCCCACCTCCTACGAGCAGTACTTC
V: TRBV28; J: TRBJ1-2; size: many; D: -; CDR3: CASSLFSGTYGYTF; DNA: TGTGCCAGCAGTTTATTTTCGGGGACTTATGGCTACACCTTC
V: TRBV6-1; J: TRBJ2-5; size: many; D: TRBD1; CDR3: CASRGQGKETQYF; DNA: TGTGCCAGCAGGGGACAGGGCAAAGAGACCCAGTACTTC
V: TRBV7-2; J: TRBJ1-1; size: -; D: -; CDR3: CASSFTGLVFGAGGTEAFF; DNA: TGTGCCAGCAGCTTTACCGGGCTGGTCTTCGGAGCGGGTGGGACTGAAGCTTTCTTT
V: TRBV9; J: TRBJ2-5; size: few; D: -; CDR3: CASSADGGVVQETQYF; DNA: TGTGCCAGCAGCGCTGACGGGGGAGTGGTCCAAGAGACCCAGTACTTC
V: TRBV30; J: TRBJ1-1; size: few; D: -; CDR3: CAWTGQSNTEAFF; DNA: TGTGCCTGGACCGGACAGTCGAACACTGAAGCTTTCTTT
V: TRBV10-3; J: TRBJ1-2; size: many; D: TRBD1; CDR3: CAISESGGTGDGYTF; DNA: TGTGCCATCAGTGAGTCCGGAGGGACAGGGGACGGCTACACCTTC
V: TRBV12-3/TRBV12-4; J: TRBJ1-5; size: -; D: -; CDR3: CASSLLGASQPQHF; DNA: TGTGCCAGCAGTTTATTAGGGGCCAGTCAGCCCCAGCATTTT
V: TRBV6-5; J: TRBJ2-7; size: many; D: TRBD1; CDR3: CASSYSPGQGTYEQYF; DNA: TGTGCCAGCAGTTACTCGCCGGGACAGGGTACCTACGAGCAGTACTTC
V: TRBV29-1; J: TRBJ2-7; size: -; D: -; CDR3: CSVTRGWYEQYF; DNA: TGCAGCGTAACCAGGGGATGGTACGAGCAGTACTTC
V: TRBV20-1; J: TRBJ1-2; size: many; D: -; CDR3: CSARRDWDGYTF; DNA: TGCAGTGCTAGACGGGATTGGGATGGCTACACCTTC
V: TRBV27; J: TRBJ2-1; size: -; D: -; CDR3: CASRVGGIADYNEQFF; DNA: TGTGCCAGCAGGGTGGGCGGGATAGCGGACTACAATGAGCAGTTCTTC
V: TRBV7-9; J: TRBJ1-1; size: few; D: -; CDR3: CASSPWGGPNTEAFF; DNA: TGTGCCAGCAGTCCCTGGGGGGGACCGAACACTGAAGCTTTCTTT
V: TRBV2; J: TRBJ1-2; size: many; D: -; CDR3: CASSREQGKYYGYTF; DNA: TGTGCCAGCAGTAGGGAACAGGGAAAGTACTATGGCTACACCTTC
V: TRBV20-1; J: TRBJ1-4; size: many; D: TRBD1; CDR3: CSAPGTTGETNEKLFF; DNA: TGCAGTGCTCCCGGCACTACAGGGGAAACTAATGAAAAACTGTTTTTT
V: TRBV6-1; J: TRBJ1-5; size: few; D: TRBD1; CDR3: CASRDRVWQPQHF; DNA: TGTGCCAGCAGGGACAGGGTATGGCAGCCCCAGCATTTT
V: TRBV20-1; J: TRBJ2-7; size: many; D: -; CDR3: CSASGRFSYEQYF; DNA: TGCAGTGCTAGTGGCAGGTTCTCCTACGAGCAGTACTTC
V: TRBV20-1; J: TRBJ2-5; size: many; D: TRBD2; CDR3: CSQYSGSQETQYF; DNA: TGCAGTCAATATAGCGGGTCCCAAGAGACCCAGTACTTC
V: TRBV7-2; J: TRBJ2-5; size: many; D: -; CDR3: CASSSRAETQYF; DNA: TGTGCCAGCAGTTCAAGGGCAGAGACCCAGTACTTC